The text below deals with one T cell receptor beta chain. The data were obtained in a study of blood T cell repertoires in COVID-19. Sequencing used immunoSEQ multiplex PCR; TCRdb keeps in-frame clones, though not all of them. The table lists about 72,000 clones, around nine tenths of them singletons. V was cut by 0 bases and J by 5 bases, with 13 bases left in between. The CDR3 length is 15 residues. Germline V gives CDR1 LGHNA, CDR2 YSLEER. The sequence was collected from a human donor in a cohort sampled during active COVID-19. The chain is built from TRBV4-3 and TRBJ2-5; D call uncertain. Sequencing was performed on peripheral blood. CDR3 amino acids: CASSQDSGFGETQYF. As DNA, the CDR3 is TGCGCCAGCAGCCAAGATAGTGGATTCGGGGAGACCCAGTACTTC.